What follows is one T cell receptor beta chain and its context. The CDR3 totals 13 residues. Trimming took 5 bases from V and 2 from J, leaving 12 bases between them. The germline V gene encodes CDR1 SQVTM and CDR2 ANQGSEA. The data were obtained in a study of cytomegalovirus exposure and HLA in healthy donors. The method was immunoSEQ multiplex PCR; TCRdb's version includes in-frame clones alone and lacks a portion of them. Of 250,000 to 300,000 clones in the sample, nearly 90% are singletons; the top ten hold 0.3% to 0.4%. This chain connects TRBV29-1 to TRBJ1-1, with D maybe TRBD1 (5 bases). The sample taken for sequencing was PBMCs. This TCR came from a young woman in good health and CMV-seronegative. For the CDR3, the DNA is TGCAGCGTTAACGACAGATACAACACTGAAGCTTTCTTT. This translates into CSVNDRYNTEAFF.